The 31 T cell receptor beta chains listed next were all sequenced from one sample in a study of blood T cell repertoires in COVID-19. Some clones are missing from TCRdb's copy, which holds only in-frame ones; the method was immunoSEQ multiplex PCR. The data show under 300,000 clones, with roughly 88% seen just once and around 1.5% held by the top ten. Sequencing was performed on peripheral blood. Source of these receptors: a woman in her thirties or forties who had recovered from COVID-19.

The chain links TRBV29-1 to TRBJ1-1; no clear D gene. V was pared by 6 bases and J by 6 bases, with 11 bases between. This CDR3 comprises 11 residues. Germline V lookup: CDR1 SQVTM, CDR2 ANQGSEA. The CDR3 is CSVIPGSEAFF. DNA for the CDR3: TGCAGCGTGATACCGGGGTCTGAAGCTTTCTTT.

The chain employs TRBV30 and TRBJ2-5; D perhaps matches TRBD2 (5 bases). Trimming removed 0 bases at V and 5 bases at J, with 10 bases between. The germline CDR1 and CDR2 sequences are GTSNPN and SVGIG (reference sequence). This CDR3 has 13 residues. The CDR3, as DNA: TGTGCCTGGAGTGTGTCTCCGGGGGAGACCCAGTACTTC. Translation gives CAWSVSPGETQYF.

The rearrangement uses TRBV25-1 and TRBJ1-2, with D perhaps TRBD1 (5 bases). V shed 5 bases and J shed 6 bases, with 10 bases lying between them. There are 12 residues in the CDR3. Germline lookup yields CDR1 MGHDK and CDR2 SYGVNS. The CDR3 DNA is TGTGCCAGCAGTTGGGGGGACCATGGCTACACCTTC. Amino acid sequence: CASSWGDHGYTF.

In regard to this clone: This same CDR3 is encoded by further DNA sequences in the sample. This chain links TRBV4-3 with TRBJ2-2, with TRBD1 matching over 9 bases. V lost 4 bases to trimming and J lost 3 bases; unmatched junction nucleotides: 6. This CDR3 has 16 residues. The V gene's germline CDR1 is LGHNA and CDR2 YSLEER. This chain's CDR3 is CASSRGGQGYTGELFF. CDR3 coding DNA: TGCGCCAGCAGCCGGGGAGGACAGGGGTACACCGGGGAGCTGTTTTTT.

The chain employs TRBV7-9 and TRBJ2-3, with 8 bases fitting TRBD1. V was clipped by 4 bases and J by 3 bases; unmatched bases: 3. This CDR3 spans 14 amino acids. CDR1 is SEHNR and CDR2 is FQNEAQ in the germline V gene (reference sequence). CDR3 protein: CASSSNRGTDTQYF. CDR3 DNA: TGTGCCAGCAGCTCGAACAGGGGGACAGATACGCAGTATTTT.

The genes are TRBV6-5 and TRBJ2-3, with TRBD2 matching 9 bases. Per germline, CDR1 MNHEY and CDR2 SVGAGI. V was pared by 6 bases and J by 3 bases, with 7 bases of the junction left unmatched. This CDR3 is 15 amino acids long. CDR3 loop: CASRQTSGRTDTQYF. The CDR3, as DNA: TGTGCCAGCAGACAGACTAGCGGCCGGACAGATACGCAGTATTTT.

CDR3 sequence: CASSLQENIQYF. CDR3 nucleotide sequence: TGTGCCAGCAGTCTTCAGGAAAACATTCAGTACTTC. The chain combines TRBV6-2 or TRBV6-3 with TRBJ2-4; no definite D call. In germline, CDR1 is MNHEY, CDR2 SVGEGT. This CDR3 is 12 amino acids long. V lost 5 bases and J lost 5, with 7 bases in between.

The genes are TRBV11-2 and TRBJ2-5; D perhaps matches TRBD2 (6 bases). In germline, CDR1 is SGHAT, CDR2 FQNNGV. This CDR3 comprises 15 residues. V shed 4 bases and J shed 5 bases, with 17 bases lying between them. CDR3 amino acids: CASSSGWRGMETQYF. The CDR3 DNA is TGTGCCAGCAGCTCCGGCTGGCGGGGAATGGAGACCCAGTACTTC.

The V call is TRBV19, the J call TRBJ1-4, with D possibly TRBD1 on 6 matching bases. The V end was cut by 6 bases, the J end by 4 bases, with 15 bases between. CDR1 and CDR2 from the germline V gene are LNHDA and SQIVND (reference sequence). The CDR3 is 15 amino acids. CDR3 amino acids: CASSIFGQYNEKLFF. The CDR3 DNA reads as TGTGCCAGTAGCATCTTTGGACAGTATAATGAAAAACTGTTTTTT.

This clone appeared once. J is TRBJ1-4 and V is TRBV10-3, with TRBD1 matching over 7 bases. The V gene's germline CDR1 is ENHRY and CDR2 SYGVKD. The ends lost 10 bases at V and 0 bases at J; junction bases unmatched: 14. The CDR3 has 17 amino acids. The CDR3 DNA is TGTGCCAGTTCGACAGGGATTGCGGAAGCAACTAATGAAAAACTGTTTTTT. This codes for CASSTGIAEATNEKLFF.

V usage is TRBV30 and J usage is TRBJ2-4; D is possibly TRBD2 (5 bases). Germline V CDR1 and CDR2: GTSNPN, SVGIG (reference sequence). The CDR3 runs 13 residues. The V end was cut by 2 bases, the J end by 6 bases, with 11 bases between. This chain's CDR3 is CAWSIGEANIQYF. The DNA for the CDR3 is TGTGCCTGGAGTATCGGGGAAGCAAACATTCAGTACTTC. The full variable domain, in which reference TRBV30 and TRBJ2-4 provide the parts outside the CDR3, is SQTIHQWPATLVQPVGSPLSLECTVEGTSNPNLYWYRQAAGRGLQLLFYSVGIGQISSEVPQNLSASRPQDRQFILSSKKLLLSDSGFYLCAWSIGEANIQYFGAGTRLSVL.

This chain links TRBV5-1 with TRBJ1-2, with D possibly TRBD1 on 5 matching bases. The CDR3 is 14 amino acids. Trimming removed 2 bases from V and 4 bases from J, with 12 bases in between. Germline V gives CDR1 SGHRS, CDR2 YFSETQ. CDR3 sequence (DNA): TGCGCCAGCAGCTTTGGGGCTAGTGGCTATGGCTACACCTTC. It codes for CASSFGASGYGYTF.

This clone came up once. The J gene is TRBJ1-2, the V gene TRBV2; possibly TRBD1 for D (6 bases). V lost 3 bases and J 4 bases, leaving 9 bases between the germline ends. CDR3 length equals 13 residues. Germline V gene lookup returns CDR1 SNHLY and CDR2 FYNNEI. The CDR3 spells CASSETGPYGYTF. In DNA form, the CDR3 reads TGTGCCAGCAGTGAGACAGGACCCTATGGCTACACCTTC.

The CDR3 loop is CASSFDREQFF. The CDR3, as DNA: TGTGCCAGCAGCTTCGACAGGGAGCAGTTCTTC. The V gene is TRBV7-8, the J gene TRBJ2-1; D possibly corresponds to TRBD1 (6 bases). V was shortened by 3 bases and J by 10 bases, with 7 bases between the two germline ends. The germline CDR1 and CDR2 sequences are SGHVS and FQNEAQ. This CDR3 is built from 11 residues.

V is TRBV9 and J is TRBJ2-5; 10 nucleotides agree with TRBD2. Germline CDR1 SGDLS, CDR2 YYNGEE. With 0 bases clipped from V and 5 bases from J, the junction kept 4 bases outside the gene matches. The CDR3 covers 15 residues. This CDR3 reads CASSVEGSGGETQYF. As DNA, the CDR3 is TGTGCCAGCAGCGTAGAAGGTAGCGGGGGGGAGACCCAGTACTTC.

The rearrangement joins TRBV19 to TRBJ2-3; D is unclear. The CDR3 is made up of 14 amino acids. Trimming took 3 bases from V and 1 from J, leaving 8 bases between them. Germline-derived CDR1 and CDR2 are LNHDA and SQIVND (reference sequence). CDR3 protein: CASSIFIRTDTQYF. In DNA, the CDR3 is TGTGCCAGTAGTATCTTTATTCGCACAGATACGCAGTATTTT. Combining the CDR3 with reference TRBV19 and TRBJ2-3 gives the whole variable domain DGGITQSPKYLFRKEGQNVTLSCEQNLNHDAMYWYRQDPGQGLRLIYYSQIVNDFQKGDIAEGYSVSREKKESFPLTVTSAQKNPTAFYLCASSIFIRTDTQYFGPGTRLTVL.

The CDR3, as DNA: TGTGCCAGCGCGCAGGACAGGTCGGAAAAACTGTTTTTT. It translates to CASAQDRSEKLFF. The chain joins TRBV6-5 to TRBJ1-4; the match to TRBD1 covers 7 bases. Germline V lookup: CDR1 MNHEY, CDR2 SVGAGI. The CDR3 contains 13 residues. After removal of 8 bases from V and 8 bases from J, the junction contained 8 bases not matched to a gene.

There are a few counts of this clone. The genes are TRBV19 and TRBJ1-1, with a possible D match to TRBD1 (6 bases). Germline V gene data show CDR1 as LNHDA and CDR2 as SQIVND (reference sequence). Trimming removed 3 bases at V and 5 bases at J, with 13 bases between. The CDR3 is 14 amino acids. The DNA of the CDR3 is TGTGCCAGTAGTATCCAACAGGGTTTGACTGAAGCTTTCTTT. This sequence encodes CASSIQQGLTEAFF.

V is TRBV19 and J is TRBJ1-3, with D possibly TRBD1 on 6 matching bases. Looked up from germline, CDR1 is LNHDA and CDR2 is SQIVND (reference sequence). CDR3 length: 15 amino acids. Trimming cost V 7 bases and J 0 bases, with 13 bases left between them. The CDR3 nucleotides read TGTGCCAGTAACAGGGATTTCGGCTCTGGAAACACCATATATTTT. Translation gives CASNRDFGSGNTIYF.

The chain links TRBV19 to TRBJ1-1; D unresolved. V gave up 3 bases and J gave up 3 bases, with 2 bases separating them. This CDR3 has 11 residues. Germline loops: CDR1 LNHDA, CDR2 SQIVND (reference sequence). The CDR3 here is CASSIDTEAFF. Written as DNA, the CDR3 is TGTGCCAGTAGTATCGACACTGAAGCTTTCTTT.

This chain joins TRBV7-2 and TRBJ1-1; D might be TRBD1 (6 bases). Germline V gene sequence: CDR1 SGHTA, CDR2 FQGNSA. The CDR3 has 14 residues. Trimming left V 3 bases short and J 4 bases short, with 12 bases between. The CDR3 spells CASSFDRLGTEAFF. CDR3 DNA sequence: TGTGCCAGCAGCTTCGACAGGCTGGGCACTGAAGCTTTCTTT.

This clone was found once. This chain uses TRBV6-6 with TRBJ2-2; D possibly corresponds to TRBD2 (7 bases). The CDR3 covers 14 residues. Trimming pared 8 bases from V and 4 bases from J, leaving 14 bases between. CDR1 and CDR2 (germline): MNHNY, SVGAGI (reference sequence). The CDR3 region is CASSKGGFTGELFF. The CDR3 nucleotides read TGTGCCAGCTCTAAGGGGGGGTTCACCGGGGAGCTGTTTTTT.

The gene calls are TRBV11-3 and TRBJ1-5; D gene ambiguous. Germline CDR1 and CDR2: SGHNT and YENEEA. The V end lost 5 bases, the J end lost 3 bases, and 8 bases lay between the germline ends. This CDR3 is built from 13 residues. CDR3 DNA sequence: TGTGCCAGCAGCCCCGGGTCCAATCAGCCCCAGCATTTT. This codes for CASSPGSNQPQHF.

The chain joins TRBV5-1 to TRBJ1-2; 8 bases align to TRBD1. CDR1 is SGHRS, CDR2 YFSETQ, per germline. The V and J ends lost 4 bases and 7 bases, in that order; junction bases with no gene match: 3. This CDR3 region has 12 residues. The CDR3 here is CASSIGQGGYTF. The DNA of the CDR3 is TGCGCCAGCAGCATAGGACAGGGTGGCTACACCTTC.

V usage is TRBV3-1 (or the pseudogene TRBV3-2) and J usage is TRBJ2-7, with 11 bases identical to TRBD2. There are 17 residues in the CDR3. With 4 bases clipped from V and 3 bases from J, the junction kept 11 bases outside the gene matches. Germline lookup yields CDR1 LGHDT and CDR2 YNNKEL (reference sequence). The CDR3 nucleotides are TGTGCCAGCAGCCGCAATCTAGCGGGGGGTACCAACTACGAGCAGTACTTC. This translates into CASSRNLAGGTNYEQYF.

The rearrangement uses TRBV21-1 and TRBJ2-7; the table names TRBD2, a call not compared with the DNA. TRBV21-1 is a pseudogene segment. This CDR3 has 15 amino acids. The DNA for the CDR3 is TGTGCCAGCAGCAAAAAGGACAGCGGGGCCTACGAGCAGTACTTC. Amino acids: CASSKKDSGAYEQYF.

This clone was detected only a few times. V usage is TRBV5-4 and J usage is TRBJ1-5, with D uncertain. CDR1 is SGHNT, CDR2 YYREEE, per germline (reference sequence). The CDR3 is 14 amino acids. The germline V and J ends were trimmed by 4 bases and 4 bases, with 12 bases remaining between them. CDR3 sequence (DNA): TGTGCCAGCAGCACCGACGGAGCAAATCAGCCCCAGCATTTT. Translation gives CASSTDGANQPQHF.

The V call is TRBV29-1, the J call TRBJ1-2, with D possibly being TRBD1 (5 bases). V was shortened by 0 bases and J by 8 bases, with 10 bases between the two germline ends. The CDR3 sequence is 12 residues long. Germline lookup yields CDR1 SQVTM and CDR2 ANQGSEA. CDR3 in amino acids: CSVEDYRGGYTF. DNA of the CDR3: TGCAGCGTTGAAGATTATAGGGGCGGCTACACCTTC. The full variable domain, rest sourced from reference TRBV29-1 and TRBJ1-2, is SAVISQKPSRDICQRGTSLTIQCQVDSQVTMMFWYRQQPGQSLTLIATANQGSEATYESGFVIDKFPISRPNLTFSTLTVSNMSPEDSSIYLCSVEDYRGGYTFGSGTRLTVV.

CDR3 bases: TGTGCCAGCAGCCCGGACAGGGCCCTCCTAGGCGAGCAGTACTTC. It translates to CASSPDRALLGEQYF. V is TRBV7-2 and J is TRBJ2-7; 8 bases are shared with TRBD1. CDR3 size: 15 residues. The germline V gene encodes CDR1 SGHTA and CDR2 FQGNSA. V lost 5 bases to trimming and J lost 6 bases; unmatched junction nucleotides: 12.

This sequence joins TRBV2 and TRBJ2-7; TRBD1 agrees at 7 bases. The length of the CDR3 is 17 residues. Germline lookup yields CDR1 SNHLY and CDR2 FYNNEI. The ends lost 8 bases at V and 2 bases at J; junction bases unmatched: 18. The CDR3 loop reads CASRIPRQGSFPYEQYF. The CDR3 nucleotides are TGTGCCAGCCGGATACCGCGACAGGGTAGTTTCCCCTACGAGCAGTACTTC.

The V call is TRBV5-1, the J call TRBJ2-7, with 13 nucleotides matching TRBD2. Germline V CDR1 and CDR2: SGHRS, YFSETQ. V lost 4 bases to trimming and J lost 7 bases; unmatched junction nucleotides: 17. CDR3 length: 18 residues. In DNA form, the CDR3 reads TGCGCCAGCAGCCAAAGTCCCGGGACTAGCGGGGTACATAGAGAGCAGTACTTC. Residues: CASSQSPGTSGVHREQYF.